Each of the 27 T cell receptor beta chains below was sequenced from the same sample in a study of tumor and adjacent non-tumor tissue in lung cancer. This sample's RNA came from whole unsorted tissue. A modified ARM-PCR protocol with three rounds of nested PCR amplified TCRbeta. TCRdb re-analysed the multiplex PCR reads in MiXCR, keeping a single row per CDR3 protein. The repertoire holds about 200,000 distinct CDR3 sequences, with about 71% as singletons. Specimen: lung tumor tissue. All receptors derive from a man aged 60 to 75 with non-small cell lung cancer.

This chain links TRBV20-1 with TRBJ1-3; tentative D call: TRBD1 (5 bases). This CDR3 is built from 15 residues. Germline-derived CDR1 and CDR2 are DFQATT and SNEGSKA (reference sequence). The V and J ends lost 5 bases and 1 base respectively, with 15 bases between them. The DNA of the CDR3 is TGCAGTGCTGCTCCAGGGCAGAGTTCTGGAAACACCATATATTTT. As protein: CSAAPGQSSGNTIYF.

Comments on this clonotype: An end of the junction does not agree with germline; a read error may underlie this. CDR3 sequence (DNA): TGTGCCAGCAAAGGCAGGGTGCCCCGGGAGCTGCTTTTT. Translated, it gives CASKGRVPRELLF. The chain combines TRBV6-5 with TRBJ2-2, with a tentative D call TRBD2 (6 bases). The CDR3 contains 13 residues. Germline V gene sequence: CDR1 MNHEY, CDR2 SVGAGI.

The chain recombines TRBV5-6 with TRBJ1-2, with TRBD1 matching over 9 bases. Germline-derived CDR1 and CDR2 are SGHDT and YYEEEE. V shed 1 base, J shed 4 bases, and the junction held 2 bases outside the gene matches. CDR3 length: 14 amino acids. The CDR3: CASSLPTGGYGYTF. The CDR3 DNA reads TGTGCCAGCAGCTTGCCGACAGGGGGCTATGGCTACACCTTC.

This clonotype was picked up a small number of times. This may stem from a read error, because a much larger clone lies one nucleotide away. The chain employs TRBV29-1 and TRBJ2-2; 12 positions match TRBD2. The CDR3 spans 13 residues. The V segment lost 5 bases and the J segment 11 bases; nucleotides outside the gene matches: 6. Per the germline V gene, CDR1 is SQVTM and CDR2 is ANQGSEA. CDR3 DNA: TGCAGCGTTAAGGCGACTAGCGGGGGCGAGCTGTTTTTT. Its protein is CSVKATSGGELFF.

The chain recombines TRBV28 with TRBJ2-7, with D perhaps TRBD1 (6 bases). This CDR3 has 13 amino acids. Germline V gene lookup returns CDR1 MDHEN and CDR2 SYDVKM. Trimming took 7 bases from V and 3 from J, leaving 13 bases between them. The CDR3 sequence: CASIKSGVYEQYF. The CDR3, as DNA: TGTGCCAGCATCAAATCAGGGGTCTACGAGCAGTACTTC.

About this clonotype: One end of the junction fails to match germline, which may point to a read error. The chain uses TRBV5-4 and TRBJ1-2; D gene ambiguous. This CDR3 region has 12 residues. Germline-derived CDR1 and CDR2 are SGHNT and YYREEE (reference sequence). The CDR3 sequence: CASSLELGGYTF. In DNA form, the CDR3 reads TGTGCCAGCAGCTTGGAACTCGGTGGCTATACCTTC.

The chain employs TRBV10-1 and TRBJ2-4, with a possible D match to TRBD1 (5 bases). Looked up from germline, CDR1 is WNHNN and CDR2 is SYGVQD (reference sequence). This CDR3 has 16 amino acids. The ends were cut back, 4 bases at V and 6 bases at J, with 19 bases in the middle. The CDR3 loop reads CASSGQRQPYGNIQYF. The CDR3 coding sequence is TGCGCCAGCAGTGGACAGAGACAACCCTACGGAAACATTCAGTACTTC.

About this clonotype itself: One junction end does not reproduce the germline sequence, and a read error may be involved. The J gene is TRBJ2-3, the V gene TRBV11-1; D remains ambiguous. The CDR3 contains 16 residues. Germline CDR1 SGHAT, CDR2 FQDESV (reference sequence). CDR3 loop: CASSPSSSGRADTQYF. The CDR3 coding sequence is TGTGCCAGCAGCCCCTCCAGCTCCGGACGCGCAGATACACAGTATTTT.

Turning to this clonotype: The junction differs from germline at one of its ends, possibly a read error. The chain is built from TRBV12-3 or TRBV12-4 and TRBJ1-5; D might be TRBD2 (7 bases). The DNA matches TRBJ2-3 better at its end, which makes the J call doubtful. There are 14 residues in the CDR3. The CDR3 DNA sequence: TGTGCCAGCTGTTTGGGCGGGGGTGGACAGCCCCAGTATTTT. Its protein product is CASCLGGGGQPQYF.

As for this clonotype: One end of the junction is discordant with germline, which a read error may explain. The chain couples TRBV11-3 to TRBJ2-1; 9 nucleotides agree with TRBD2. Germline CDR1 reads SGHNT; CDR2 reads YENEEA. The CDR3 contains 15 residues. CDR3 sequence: CASSLVAGVSNQQFF. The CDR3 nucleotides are TGTGCGAGTAGCTTAGTAGCGGGAGTCTCCAATCAGCAGTTCTTC.

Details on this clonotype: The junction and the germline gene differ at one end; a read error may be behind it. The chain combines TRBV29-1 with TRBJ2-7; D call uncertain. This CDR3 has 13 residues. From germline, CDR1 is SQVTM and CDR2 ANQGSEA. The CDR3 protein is CSVPLAEPYEQYF. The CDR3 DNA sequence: TGCAGCGTTCCTCTGGCCGAGCCCTACGAGCAATACTTC.

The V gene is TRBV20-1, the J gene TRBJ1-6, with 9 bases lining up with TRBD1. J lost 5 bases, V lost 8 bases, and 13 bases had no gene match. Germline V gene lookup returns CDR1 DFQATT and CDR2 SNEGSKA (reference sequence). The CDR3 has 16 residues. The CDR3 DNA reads TGCAGTACCCTAAGAGTGACAGGGGGAAATAATTCACCCCTCCACTTT. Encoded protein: CSTLRVTGGNNSPLHF.

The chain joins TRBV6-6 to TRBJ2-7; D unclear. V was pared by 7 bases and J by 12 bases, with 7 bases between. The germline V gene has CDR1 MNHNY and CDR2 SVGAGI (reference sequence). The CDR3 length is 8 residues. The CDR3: CASTRLYF. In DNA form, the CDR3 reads TGTGCCAGCACTCGGCTGTACTTC.

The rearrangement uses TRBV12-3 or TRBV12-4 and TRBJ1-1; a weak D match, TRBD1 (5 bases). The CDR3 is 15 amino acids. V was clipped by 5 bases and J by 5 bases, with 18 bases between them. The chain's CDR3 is CASSPPGRVGTEAFF. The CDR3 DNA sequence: TGTGCCAGCAGTCCCCCCGGCAGGGTCGGTACTGAAGCTTTCTTT.

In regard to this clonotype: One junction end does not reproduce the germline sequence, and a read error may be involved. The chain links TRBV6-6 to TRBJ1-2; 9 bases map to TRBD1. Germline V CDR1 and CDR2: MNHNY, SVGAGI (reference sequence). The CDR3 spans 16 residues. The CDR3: CASSYGTGTGNYGHAF. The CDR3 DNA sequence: TGTGCCAGCAGTTACGGGACAGGGACGGGTAACTATGGCCACGCCTTC.

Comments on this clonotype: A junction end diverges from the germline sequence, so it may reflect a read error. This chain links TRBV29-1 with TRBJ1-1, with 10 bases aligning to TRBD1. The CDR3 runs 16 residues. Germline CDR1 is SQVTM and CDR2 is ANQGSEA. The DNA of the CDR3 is TGCAGCGTAGGCCACTGGGACAGGGGTTTCGACACTGAAACTTTCTTT. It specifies CSVGHWDRGFDTETFF.

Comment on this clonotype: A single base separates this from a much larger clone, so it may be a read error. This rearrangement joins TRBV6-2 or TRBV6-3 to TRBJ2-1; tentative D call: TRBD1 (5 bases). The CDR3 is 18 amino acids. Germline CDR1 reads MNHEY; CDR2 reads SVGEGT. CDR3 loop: CASSTRTGFIVAYNEQSF. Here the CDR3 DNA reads TGTGCCAGCAGTACTCGCACAGGATTCATCGTTGCCTACAATGAGCAGTCCTTC.

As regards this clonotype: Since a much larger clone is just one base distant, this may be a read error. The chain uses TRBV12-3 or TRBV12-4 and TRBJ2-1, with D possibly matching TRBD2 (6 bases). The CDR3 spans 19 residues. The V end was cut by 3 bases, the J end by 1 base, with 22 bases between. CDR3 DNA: TGTGCCAGCAGTTTTATCCCTTCTGGGCCAGCGGGTTCCTACAATGAGCAGTTCTTC. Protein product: CASSFIPSGPAGSYNEQFF.

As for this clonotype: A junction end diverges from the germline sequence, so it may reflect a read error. CDR3 amino acids: CANSKNPDSYNEQFF. CDR3 sequence (DNA): TGCGCCAACAGTAAAAATCCAGATTCCTACAATGAGCAGTTCTTC. The V gene is TRBV10-1, the J gene TRBJ2-1; D gene unclear. The CDR3 is 15 residues long. Germline assignment: CDR1 WNHNN and CDR2 SYGVQD (reference sequence).

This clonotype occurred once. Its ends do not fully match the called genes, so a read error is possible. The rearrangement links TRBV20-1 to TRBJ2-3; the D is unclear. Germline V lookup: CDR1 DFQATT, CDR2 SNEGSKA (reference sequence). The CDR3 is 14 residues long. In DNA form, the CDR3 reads TGCAGTGCTAGTGATGCGATAGGCCCAGATACGCAATATTTT. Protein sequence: CSASDAIGPDTQYF.

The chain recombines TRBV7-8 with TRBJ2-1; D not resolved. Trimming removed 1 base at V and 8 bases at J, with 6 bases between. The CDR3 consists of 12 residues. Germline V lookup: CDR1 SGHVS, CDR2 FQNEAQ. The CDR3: CASSLGPDEQFF. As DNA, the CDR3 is TGTGCCAGCAGCTTAGGCCCGGATGAGCAGTTCTTC.

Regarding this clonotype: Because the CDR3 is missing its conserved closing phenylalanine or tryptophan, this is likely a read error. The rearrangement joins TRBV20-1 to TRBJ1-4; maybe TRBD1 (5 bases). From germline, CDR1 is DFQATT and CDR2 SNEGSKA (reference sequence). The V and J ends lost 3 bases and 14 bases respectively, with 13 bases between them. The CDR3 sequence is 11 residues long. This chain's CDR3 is CSARGPVRLFV. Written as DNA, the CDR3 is TGCAGTGCTAGGGGACCCGTGAGGCTGTTTGTT.

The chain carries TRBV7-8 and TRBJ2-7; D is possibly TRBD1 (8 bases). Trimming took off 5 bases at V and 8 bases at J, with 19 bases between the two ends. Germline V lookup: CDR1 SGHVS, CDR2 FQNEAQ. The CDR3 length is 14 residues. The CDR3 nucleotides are TGTGCCAGCAGCCTGGACAGGGAGGGGCGCAAGCAGTACTTC. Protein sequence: CASSLDREGRKQYF.

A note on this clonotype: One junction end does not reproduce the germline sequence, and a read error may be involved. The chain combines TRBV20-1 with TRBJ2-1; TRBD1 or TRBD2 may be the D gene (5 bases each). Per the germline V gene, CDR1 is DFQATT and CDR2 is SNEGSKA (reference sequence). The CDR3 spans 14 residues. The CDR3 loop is CSTRARDSYNEQFF. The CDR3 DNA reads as TGCAGTACTAGGGCCAGGGACTCCTACAATGAGCAGTTCTTC.

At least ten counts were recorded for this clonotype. This chain's CDR3 is CSATGGSGVGFYEQYF. The CDR3 DNA sequence: TGCAGTGCTACAGGAGGTAGCGGGGTCGGCTTTTACGAGCAGTACTTC. The chain links TRBV20-1 to TRBJ2-7; 8 positions match TRBD2. Germline V gene lookup returns CDR1 DFQATT and CDR2 SNEGSKA (reference sequence). The CDR3 has 16 residues. The V and J ends lost 4 bases and 4 bases, in that order; junction bases with no gene match: 15.

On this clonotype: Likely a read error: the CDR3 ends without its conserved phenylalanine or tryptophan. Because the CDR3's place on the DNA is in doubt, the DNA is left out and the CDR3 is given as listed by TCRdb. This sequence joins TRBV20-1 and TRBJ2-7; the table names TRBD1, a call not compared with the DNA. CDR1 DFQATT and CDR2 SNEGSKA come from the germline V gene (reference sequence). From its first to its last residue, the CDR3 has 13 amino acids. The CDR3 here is CSARTGGFYEQYS.

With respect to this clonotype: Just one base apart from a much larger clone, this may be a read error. CDR3: CIARDPGLSYEQYF. CDR3 in DNA: TGCATTGCTAGAGATCCGGGGTTGAGCTACGAGCAGTACTTC. The chain employs TRBV20-1 and TRBJ2-7; weak D call: TRBD2 (5 bases). The CDR3 covers 14 residues. Germline V gene data show CDR1 as DFQATT and CDR2 as SNEGSKA (reference sequence).